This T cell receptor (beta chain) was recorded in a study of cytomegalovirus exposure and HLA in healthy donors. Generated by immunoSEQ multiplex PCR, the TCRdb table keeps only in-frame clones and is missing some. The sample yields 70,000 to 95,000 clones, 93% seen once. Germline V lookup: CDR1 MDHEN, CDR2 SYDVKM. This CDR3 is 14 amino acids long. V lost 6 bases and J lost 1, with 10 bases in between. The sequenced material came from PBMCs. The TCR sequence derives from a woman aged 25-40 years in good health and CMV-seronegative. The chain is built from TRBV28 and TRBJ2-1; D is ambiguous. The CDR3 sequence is CASSPPRSYNEQFF. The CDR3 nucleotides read TGTGCCAGCAGCCCTCCGCGATCCTACAATGAGCAGTTCTTC.